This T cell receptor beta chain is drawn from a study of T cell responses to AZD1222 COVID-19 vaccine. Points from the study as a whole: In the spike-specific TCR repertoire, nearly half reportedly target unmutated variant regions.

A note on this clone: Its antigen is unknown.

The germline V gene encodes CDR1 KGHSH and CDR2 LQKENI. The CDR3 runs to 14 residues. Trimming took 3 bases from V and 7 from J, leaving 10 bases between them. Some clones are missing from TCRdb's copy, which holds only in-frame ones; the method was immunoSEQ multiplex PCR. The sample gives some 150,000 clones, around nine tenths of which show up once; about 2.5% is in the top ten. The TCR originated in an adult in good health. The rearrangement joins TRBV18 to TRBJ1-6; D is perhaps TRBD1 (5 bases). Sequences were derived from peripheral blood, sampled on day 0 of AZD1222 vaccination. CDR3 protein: CASSPRGGNSPLHF. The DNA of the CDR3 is TGTGCCAGCTCACCGAGGGGAGGGAATTCACCCCTCCACTTT.